This TCR beta chain was captured by sequencing in a study of blood T cells in healthy people across ages. Isolation of PBMCs gave at least 6.5 million cells per sample. Notes on this clonotype: Its antigen is as yet unknown.

The CDR3 is 14 amino acids. Trimming removed 5 bases from V and 4 bases from J, with 15 bases in between. The germline V gene encodes CDR1 SGHTA and CDR2 FQGNSA. Findings of the study overall: PBMCs left unsorted prevented a conclusive naive versus antigen-experienced comparison. Diversity of TCR beta per million T cells declined in a roughly linear way with age. Greater diversity and more naive CD4+ cells were seen in long-lived donors than in aged donors.

A second 7 to 11 cycle PCR used barcoded and J-beta primers. TCRdb re-derived calls from the 5' RACE reads in MiXCR, one entry per CDR3 protein. The table includes some 1.7 million distinct CDR3 sequences, approximately 28% detected once. The sample taken for sequencing was blood. This clonotype was obtained from a woman in her twenties or thirties in good health. The chain uses TRBV7-2 and TRBJ2-7; D gene ambiguous. The CDR3 here is CASSHDRNVYEQYF. CDR3 sequence (DNA): TGTGCCAGCAGCCACGATCGGAACGTATACGAGCAGTACTTC.